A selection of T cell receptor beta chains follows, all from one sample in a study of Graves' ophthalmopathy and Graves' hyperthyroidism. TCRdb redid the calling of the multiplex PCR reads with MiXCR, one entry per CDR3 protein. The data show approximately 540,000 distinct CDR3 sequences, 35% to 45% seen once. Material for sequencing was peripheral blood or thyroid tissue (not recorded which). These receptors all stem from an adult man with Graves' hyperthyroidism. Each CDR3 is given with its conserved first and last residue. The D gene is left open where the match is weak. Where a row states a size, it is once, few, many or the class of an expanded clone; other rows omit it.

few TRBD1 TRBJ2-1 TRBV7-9 CASSPGTGGNEQFF TGTGCCAGCAGCCCAGGGACAGGGGGCAATGAGCAGTTCTTC
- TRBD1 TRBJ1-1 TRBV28 CACSWDRGNTEAFF TGTGCCTGCAGTTGGGACAGGGGGAACACTGAAGCTTTCTTT
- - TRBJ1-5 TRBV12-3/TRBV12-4 CASSLVLGGTNNQHF TGTGCTAGCAGTTTAGTCCTTGGTGGAACGAACAATCAGCATTTT
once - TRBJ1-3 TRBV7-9 CASSLGGIFTGATGNTIYF TGTGCCAGCAGCTTAGGAGGGATTTTCACCGGGGCGACTGGAAACACCATATATTTT
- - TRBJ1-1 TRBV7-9 CASSLGGGPNTEAFF TGTGCCAGCAGCTTAGGGGGGGGGCCTAACACTGAAGCTTTCTTT
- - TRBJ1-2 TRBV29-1 CSVGEGREGGYGYTF TGCAGCGTTGGGGAAGGAAGGGAGGGTGGCTATGGCTACACCTTC
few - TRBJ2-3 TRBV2 CARDVQSDTQYF TGTGCCAGGGACGTTCAGTCAGATACGCAGTATTTT
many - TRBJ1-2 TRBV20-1 CSAPRQPNYDYTF TGCAGTGCTCCCAGACAGCCAAACTATGACTACACCTTC
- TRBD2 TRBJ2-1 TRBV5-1 CASSLVSTTSGYNEQFF TGCGCCAGCAGCTTGGTTTCGACGACTAGCGGCTACAATGAGCAGTTCTTC
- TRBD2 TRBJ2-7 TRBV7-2 CASSLHLAGAYEQYF TGTGCCAGCAGCTTACATCTAGCGGGAGCCTACGAGCAGTACTTC
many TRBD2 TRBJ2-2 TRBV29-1 CSVAFSGTTGELFF TGCAGCGTTGCCTTTAGCGGGACCACCGGGGAGCTGTTTTTT
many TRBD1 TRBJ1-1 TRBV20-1 CSASQGARTEAFF TGCAGTGCTAGTCAGGGGGCCCGGACTGAAGCTTTCTTT
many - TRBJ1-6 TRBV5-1 CASSLGSDNSPLHF TGCGCCAGCAGCCTGGGGTCGGATAATTCACCCCTCCACTTT
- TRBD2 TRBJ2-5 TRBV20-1 CSVRPTSGRGETQYF TGCAGTGTTAGGCCCACAAGCGGGAGAGGAGAGACCCAGTACTTC
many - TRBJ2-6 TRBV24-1 CATSDSRVSGANVLTF TGTGCCACCAGTGATTCGAGGGTTTCAGGGGCCAACGTCCTGACTTTC
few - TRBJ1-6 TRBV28 CASTRPGSPSPLHF TGTGCCAGCACCCGCCCAGGGTCCCCTTCACCCCTCCACTTT
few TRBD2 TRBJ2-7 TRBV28 CASRASGNYEQYF TGTGCCAGCAGGGCTAGCGGAAACTACGAGCAGTACTTC
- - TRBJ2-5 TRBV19 CASSITGGEETQYF TGTGCCAGTAGTATAACTGGGGGAGAAGAGACCCAGTACTTC
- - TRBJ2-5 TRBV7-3 CASILEAGRGTQYF TGTGCCAGCATCTTGGAGGCCGGGAGAGGGACCCAGTACTTC
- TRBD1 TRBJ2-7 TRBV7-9 CASSFRDRVLYEQYF TGTGCCAGCAGCTTCCGGGACAGGGTTCTCTACGAGCAGTACTTC
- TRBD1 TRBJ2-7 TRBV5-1 CASSRGQGISEQYF TGCGCCAGCAGCCGCGGACAGGGGATTAGCGAGCAGTACTTC
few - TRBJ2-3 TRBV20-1 CSARGAIGGARTDTQYF TGCAGTGCTAGAGGGGCTATCGGGGGAGCTCGAACAGATACGCAGTATTTT
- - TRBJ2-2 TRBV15 CATSRDRVNTGELLF TGTGCCACCAGCAGAGATAGGGTAAACACCGGGGAGCTGCTTTTT
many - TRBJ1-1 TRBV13 CASSPRAKNTEAFF TGTGCCAGCAGCCCACGGGCCAAGAACACTGAAGCTTTCTTT
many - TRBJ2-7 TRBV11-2 CASSSSPFYEQYF TGTGCCAGCAGCTCTAGCCCCTTCTACGAGCAGTACTTC
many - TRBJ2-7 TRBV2 CASSEIPRFSYEQYF TGTGCCAGCAGTGAAATACCCCGTTTCTCCTACGAGCAGTACTTC
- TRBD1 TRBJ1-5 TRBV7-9 CASSLSRPGQGGNQPQHF TGTGCCAGCAGCTTATCCCGACCGGGACAGGGGGGAAATCAGCCCCAGCATTTT
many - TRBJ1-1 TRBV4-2 CASSQDSDSNTEAFF TGTGCCAGCAGCCAAGACAGCGACTCGAACACTGAAGCTTTCTTT
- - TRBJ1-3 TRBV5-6 CASSLVPRNTIYF TGTGCCAGCAGCTTGGTCCCCAGGAACACCATATATTTT
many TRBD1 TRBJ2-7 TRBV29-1 CSVEGSGTGGMVYEQYF TGCAGCGTTGAAGGAAGCGGGACAGGGGGAATGGTGTACGAGCAGTACTTC
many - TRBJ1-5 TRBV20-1 CSARRPGSANQPQHF TGCAGTGCTAGACGTCCGGGGAGCGCCAATCAGCCCCAGCATTTT
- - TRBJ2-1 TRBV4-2 CASSQVTGRHEQFF TGTGCCAGCAGCCAAGTCACAGGGAGGCATGAGCAGTTCTTC
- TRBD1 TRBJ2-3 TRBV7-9 CASSFGTVTDTQYF TGTGCCAGCAGCTTCGGGACAGTCACAGATACGCAGTATTTT
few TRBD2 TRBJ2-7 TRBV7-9 CASSQGPSGGSQPRYF TGTGCCAGCAGCCAAGGTCCCAGCGGGGGGTCCCAACCCCGGTACTTC
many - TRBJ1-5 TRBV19 CASRAGQPQHF TGTGCCAGTAGGGCCGGGCAGCCCCAGCATTTT
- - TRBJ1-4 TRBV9 CASSFSDFAGTGYGEKLFF TGTGCCAGCAGCTTTAGCGATTTCGCGGGCACCGGGTATGGTGAAAAACTGTTTTTT
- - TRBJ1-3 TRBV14 CASSQAGPPSGNTIYF TGTGCCAGCAGCCAAGCCGGGCCCCCCTCTGGAAACACCATATATTTT
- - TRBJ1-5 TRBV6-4 CASSDSIKRGNQPQHF TGTGCCAGCAGTGACTCGATAAAAAGGGGCAATCAGCCCCAGCATTTT
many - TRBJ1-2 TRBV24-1 CATSDRSSNYGYTF TGTGCCACCAGCGACAGGTCGTCTAACTATGGCTACACCTTC
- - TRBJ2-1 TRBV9 CASNPTGGLSYNEQFF TGTGCCAGCAACCCTACCGGGGGACTCTCCTACAATGAGCAGTTCTTC
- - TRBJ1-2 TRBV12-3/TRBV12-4 CASSQPSGGYTF TGTGCCAGCAGTCAACCTAGCGGGGGCTACACCTTC
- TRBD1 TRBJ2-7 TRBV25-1 CASSQIGTAEIYEQYF TGTGCCAGCAGTCAAATAGGGACAGCAGAGATCTACGAGCAGTACTTC
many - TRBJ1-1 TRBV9 CASSVGPLNTEAFF TGTGCCAGCAGCGTAGGACCCCTGAACACTGAAGCTTTCTTT
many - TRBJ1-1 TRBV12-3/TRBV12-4 CASSHNRVTEAFF TGTGCCAGCAGTCATAACAGGGTCACTGAAGCTTTCTTT
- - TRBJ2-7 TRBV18 CASSQGQFGEQYF TGTGCCAGCTCACAAGGGCAGTTCGGCGAGCAGTACTTC
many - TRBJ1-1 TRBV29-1 CSVEDPGASMNTEAFF TGCAGCGTTGAAGATCCTGGGGCGTCGATGAACACTGAAGCTTTCTTT
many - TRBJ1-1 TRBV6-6 CASTSGGGGRLF TGTGCCAGCACGTCGGGGGGAGGGGGACGTCTCTTT
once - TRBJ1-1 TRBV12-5 CARGLYGGGTEAFF TGTGCTAGGGGTTTGTACGGGGGGGGGACTGAAGCTTTCTTT
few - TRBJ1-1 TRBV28 CASRWIDGNTEAFF TGTGCCAGCAGGTGGATTGACGGCAACACTGAAGCTTTCTTT
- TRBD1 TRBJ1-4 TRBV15 CATSTQGGTGHEKLFF TGTGCCACCAGCACCCAGGGGGGGACAGGGCATGAAAAACTGTTTTTT
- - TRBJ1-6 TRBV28 CASSRANNSPLHF TGTGCCAGCTCCAGGGCTAATAATTCACCCCTCCACTTT
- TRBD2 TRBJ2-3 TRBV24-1 CATSELREGGISDTQYF TGTGCCACCAGTGAACTTCGGGAGGGGGGGATTTCAGATACGCAGTATTTT
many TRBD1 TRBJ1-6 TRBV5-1 CASSLTGAKNSPLHF TGCGCCAGCAGCTTGACAGGGGCGAAAAATTCACCCCTCCACTTT
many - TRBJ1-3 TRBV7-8 CASSPGPETGFFGNTIYF TGTGCCAGCAGCCCTGGCCCTGAGACAGGATTTTTTGGAAACACCATATATTTT
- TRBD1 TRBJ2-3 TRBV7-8 CASSLGTGGGRPADTQYF TGCGCCAGCAGCTTAGGGACAGGGGGGGGAAGACCGGCAGATACGCAGTATTTT
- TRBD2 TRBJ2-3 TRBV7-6 CASSTPTLADGTDTQYF TGTGCCAGCAGTACTCCGACTCTAGCGGATGGGACAGATACGCAGTATTTT